This T cell receptor beta chain was found in a study of OX40 agonist ivuxolimab in advanced cancers. For the study in its entirety: The costimulatory receptor OX40 (CD134) was targeted by ivuxolimab, a fully human IgG2 agonistic monoclonal antibody. Partial responses were achieved by three dose-escalation patients, of whom one had hepatocellular carcinoma and two had cutaneous melanoma. The paper reports the monotherapy dose-escalation portion (N ≈ 50 patients) of the phase I ivuxolimab trial. Prior anti-PD-1, anti-PD-L1 or anti-CTLA-4 therapy was permitted, and checkpoint inhibitors had been received by less than 45% of dose-escalation patients. The dose-escalation cohort was 82.7% male with a mean age of about 60 years, ranging from roughly 23 to 90. Peripheral TCRbeta sequencing was intended to test whether TCR sequence diversity was altered and clonal T-cell expansion was caused by ivuxolimab. Intravenous ivuxolimab was administered to patients every 2 weeks at six dose levels: 0.01, 0.1, 0.3, 1.5, 3 and 10 mg/kg. Of the roughly 52 dose-escalation patients, hepatocellular carcinoma was present in roughly 19, melanoma in around 15, renal cell carcinoma in 9 and head and neck cancer in 9. The paper as a whole reports these results and caveats: Low levels of normalized T-cell clonal expansion were also shown by some nonresponding patients. Which antigens the clonally expanded peripheral T cells were specific for was not determined. Clonal expansion of both CD4+ and CD8+ blood T cells was observed from baseline to week 6 at doses 0.1 to 3.0 mg/kg. In the 0.1-3.0 mg/kg groups, partial responders were among the patients with the lowest normalized peripheral clonal expansion, particularly in CD8+ T cells. After ivuxolimab, CD8+ T cells had more expanded clones than CD4+ T cells on average.

For sequencing of the TCRbeta CDR3 region, genomic DNA was extracted from the sorted cells. The immunoSEQ Assay was used for sequencing of TCRbeta CDR3 regions. The table comes from immuneACCESS by way of TCRdb, which keeps in-frame sequences with V and J called. Part of the clones is missing from these tables; in studies checked, under half for an unresolved V gene and the rest for unknown reasons. The sample table lists over 50,000 clones, roughly 83% of them with a count of one. The ten most abundant clones make up 4.6% of the sample. Remarks on this clone: The target of this receptor is not known. One base away there is no much larger clone; base qualities are not given.

Patients with a history of autoimmune disease or receiving systemic immunosuppression were excluded from the trial. In every dose cohort, peripheral blood was drawn for TCR sequencing at baseline, cycle 4 day 1, and cycle 7 day 1. Samples came from an open-label, multicenter, first-in-human phase I dose-escalation trial of ivuxolimab. Adults with locally advanced or metastatic melanoma, renal cell, hepatocellular, or head and neck squamous cell carcinoma were enrolled in the trial. CD4+ and CD8+ T cells were sorted separately from peripheral blood before TCR sequencing. The CDR3 covers 14 residues, taking in both the cysteine and the phenylalanine. The sequence is cut down to CDR3 DNA, 42 bases in frame from base 1. According to the germline V gene, CDR1 reads SGHDT and CDR2 reads YYEEEE. At the junction V is shortened by 3 bases and J by 0 bases; bases outside the gene matches: 3.

The V and J segments used are TRBV5-6 and TRBJ2-7; TRBD1 aligns with 7 central bases. The origin of this receptor is an adult with an advanced solid tumor such as melanoma, head and neck, liver or kidney cancer. This sample comprised CD4+ or CD8+ T cells sorted from blood, obtained in a trial of the OX40 agonist ivuxolimab. The DNA reads TGTGCCAGCAGCTACGGGACAGACTCCTACGAGCAGTACTTC. Translated, this is CASSYGTDSYEQYF.